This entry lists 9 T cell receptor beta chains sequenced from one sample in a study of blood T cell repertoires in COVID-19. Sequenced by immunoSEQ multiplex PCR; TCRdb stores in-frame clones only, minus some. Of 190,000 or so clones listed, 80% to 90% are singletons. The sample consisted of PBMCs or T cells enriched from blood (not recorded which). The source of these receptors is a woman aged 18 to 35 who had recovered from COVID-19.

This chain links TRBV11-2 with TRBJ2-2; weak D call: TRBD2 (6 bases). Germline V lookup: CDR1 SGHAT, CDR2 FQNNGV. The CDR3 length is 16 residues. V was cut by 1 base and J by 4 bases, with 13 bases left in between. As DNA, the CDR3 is TGTGCCAGCAGCTTAGTGTGGGGAGGTAGCACCGGGGAGCTGTTTTTT. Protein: CASSLVWGGSTGELFF.

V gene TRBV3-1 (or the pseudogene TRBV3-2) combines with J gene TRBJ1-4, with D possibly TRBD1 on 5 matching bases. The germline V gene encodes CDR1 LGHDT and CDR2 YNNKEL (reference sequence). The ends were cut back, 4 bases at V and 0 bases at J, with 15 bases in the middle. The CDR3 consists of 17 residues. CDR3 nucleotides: TGTGCCAGCAGCCCCTCTGGTCAGGGTCCAACTAATGAAAAACTGTTTTTT. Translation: CASSPSGQGPTNEKLFF.

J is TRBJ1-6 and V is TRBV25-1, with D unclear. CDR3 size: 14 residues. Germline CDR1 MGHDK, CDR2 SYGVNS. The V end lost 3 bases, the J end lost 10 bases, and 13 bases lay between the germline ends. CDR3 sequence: CASSEGPVRSPLHF. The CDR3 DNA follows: TGTGCCAGCAGTGAGGGCCCGGTACGCTCACCCCTCCACTTT.

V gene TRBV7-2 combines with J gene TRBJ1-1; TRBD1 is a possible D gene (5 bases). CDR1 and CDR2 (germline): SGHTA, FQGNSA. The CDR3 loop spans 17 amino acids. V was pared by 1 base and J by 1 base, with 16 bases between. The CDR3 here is CASSLGGVGATNTEAFF. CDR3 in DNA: TGTGCCAGCAGCTTAGGGGGGGTGGGTGCCACGAACACTGAAGCTTTCTTT.

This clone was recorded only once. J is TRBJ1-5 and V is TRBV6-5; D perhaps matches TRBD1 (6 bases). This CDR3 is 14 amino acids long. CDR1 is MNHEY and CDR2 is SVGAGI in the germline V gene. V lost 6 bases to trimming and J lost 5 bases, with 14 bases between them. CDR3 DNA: TGTGCCAGCAGCCTACAGGGTAGAGATCAGCCCCAGCATTTT. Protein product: CASSLQGRDQPQHF.

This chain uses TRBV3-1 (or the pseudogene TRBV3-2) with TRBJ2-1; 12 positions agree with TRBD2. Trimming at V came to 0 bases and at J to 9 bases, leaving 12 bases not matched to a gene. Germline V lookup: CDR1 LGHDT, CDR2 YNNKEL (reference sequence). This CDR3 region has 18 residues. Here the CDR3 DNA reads TGTGCCAGCAGCCAAGAGGCCCGTGCTAGCGGGGGGGCTCGTGAGCAGTTCTTC. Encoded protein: CASSQEARASGGAREQFF.

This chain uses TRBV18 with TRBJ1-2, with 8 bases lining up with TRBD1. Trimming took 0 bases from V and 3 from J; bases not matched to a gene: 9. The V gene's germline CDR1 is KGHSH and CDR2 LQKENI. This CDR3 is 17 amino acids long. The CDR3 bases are TGTGCCAGCTCACCACCTAATCTGGGACAGGCCTACTATGGCTACACCTTC. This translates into CASSPPNLGQAYYGYTF.

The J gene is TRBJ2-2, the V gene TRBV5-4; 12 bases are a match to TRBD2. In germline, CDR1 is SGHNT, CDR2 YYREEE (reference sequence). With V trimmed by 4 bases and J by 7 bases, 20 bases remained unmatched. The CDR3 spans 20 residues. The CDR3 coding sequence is TGTGCCAGCAGCCCTACTGCCCTAGCGGGGGGGACGAATTTGATCGGGGAGCTGTTTTTT. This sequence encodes CASSPTALAGGTNLIGELFF.

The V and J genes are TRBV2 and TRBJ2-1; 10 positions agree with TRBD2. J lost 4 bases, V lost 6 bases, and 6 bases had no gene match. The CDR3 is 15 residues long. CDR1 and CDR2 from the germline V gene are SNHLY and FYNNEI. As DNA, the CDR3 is TGTGCCAGCAGGAAAACTAGCGGGGTGTACAATGAGCAGTTCTTC. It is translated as CASRKTSGVYNEQFF.